A selection of T cell receptor beta chains follows, all from one sample in a study of molecular identifiers for immune sequencing clone quantification. TCRdb analysed the PCR reads with MiXCR anew, one entry per CDR3 protein. The data contain about 640,000 distinct CDR3 sequences, 15% to 20% of them singletons. Sequencing was performed on naive CD8+ T cells from blood, with Jurkat cell RNA spiked in. Receptor source: a human donor in good health. Some libraries in this study had Jurkat cell RNA spiked in. Both conserved end residues are part of each CDR3. D genes are given only for firm matches. Clone size is stated in some rows and not others, as once, few, many or a class when expanded.

clone_size d_call j_call v_call cdr3_length cdr3_nt cdr3_aa
- - TRBJ1-1 TRBV6-2/TRBV6-3 12 TGTGCCAGCAGTACCCGTGGTGCTGAAGCTTTCTTT CASSTRGAEAFF
many - TRBJ1-5 TRBV3-1 15 TGTGCCAGCAGCCAAGATCCCGGGCTCAATCAGCCCCAGCATTTT CASSQDPGLNQPQHF
many - TRBJ2-7 TRBV4-3 13 TGCGCCAGCAGCCAAGGGACTAACTACGAGCAGTACTTC CASSQGTNYEQYF
many TRBD1 TRBJ1-2 TRBV28 15 TGTGCCAGCAGTCCGCCGAGACAGGGGTACTATGGCTACACCTTC CASSPPRQGYYGYTF
many TRBD1 TRBJ2-3 TRBV6-1 14 TGTGCCAGCAGTCCGGGACAGGGCGCAGATACGCAGTATTTT CASSPGQGADTQYF
few - TRBJ2-7 TRBV3-1 13 TGTGCCAGCAGCCAAGATGTGGGGAACGAGCAGTACTTC CASSQDVGNEQYF
many - TRBJ1-5 TRBV12-3/TRBV12-4 12 TGTGCCAGCAGTCCCAAAAATCAGCCCCAGCATTTT CASSPKNQPQHF
many TRBD2 TRBJ2-5 TRBV2 14 TGTGCCAGCAGTGATCTAGCGGACCAAGAGACCCAGTACTTC CASSDLADQETQYF
many - TRBJ2-7 TRBV5-1 14 TGCGCCAGCAGCCCAGACAGTTTCGCCTACGAGCAGTACTTC CASSPDSFAYEQYF
many - TRBJ2-7 TRBV4-1 14 TGCGCCAGCAGCCAAGAGCGGACAGTTTACGAGCAGTACTTC CASSQERTVYEQYF
few - TRBJ2-7 TRBV27 14 TGTGCCAGCAGTGCACTCGATCGTCCCTACGAGCAGTACTTC CASSALDRPYEQYF
many - TRBJ2-5 TRBV6-5 14 TGTGCCAGCAGTTACAATCCGGACCGAGAGACCCAGTACTTC CASSYNPDRETQYF
many - TRBJ1-2 TRBV5-1 15 TGCGCCAGCAGCTTGGATTCAGGAAGCGACTATGGCTACACCTTC CASSLDSGSDYGYTF
few - TRBJ2-7 TRBV4-1 13 TGCGCCAGCAGAAGCCCCGGCTCCTACGAGCAGTACTTC CASRSPGSYEQYF
few - TRBJ2-7 TRBV7-7 14 TGTGCTAGCAGCTTAGCTTTAGGGGTCTACGAGCAGTACTTC CASSLALGVYEQYF
many TRBD1 TRBJ1-5 TRBV4-1 15 TGCGCCAGCAGACAACAAGACAGGGAGGGACAGCCCCAGCATTTT CASRQQDREGQPQHF
- TRBD1 TRBJ2-5 TRBV11-2 16 TGTACCAGCAGCTCCCATGACGGACAGGGTGGAGAGACCCAGTACTTC CTSSSHDGQGGETQYF
few - TRBJ2-6 TRBV5-8 20 TGTGCCAGCAGCTCCCCGAATGTGAGGGTATGGGCCTCTGGGGCCAACGTCCTGACTTTC CASSSPNVRVWASGANVLTF
many - TRBJ1-1 TRBV12-3/TRBV12-4 12 TGTGCCAGCAGTTTTTCAGGGAATGAAGCTTTCTTT CASSFSGNEAFF
many - TRBJ1-1 TRBV29-1 15 TGCAGCGTTGTATCATGGGGACTAGGGGGGACTGAAGCTTTCTTT CSVVSWGLGGTEAFF
few - TRBJ2-7 TRBV21-1 12 TGTGCCAGTGGGACAGGGAGGATCGAGCAGTACTTC CASGTGRIEQYF
- TRBD1 TRBJ2-7 TRBV6-5 14 TGTGCCAGCAGCCCCGACAGGGGACCCTACGAGCAGTACTTC CASSPDRGPYEQYF
many TRBD1 TRBJ1-2 TRBV29-1 15 TGCAGCGTTAGCACGGGACAGCTTTTTGGGTTTGGCTACACCTTC CSVSTGQLFGFGYTF
many TRBD1 TRBJ1-1 TRBV7-2 15 TGTGCCAGCAGCTTAGTGACAGGGTCAGTGACTGAAGCTTTCTTT CASSLVTGSVTEAFF
many - TRBJ1-1 TRBV7-2 16 TGTGCCAGCAGCTTATGGGGGCCAACAATGAACACTGAAGCTTTCTTT CASSLWGPTMNTEAFF
many - TRBJ2-3 TRBV15 13 TGTGCCACCAGCAGTGGCAGGCGGGATACGCAGTATTTT CATSSGRRDTQYF
many - TRBJ2-2 TRBV5-5 13 TGTGCCAGCAGCCCAGACCTTCCCGGGGAGCTGTTTTTT CASSPDLPGELFF
many TRBD1 TRBJ2-7 TRBV7-9 15 TGTGCCAGCAGCCCGCCCGGGACAGTAACTTACGAGCAGTACTTC CASSPPGTVTYEQYF
few - TRBJ2-2 TRBV5-1 19 TGCGCCAGCAGCTTGGCCGACAACCTTATCGCCCCTGACACCGGGGAGCTGTTTTTT CASSLADNLIAPDTGELFF
many - TRBJ2-5 TRBV30 13 TGTGCCTGGAGGTCGTTTTCGGGGGAGACCCAGTACTTC CAWRSFSGETQYF
many - TRBJ1-2 TRBV19 12 TGTGCCAGTAGCGCGGACAACTATGGCTACACCTTC CASSADNYGYTF
many - TRBJ1-1 TRBV5-6 16 TGTGCCAGCAGCTTGGATTCCGGCAGGGAGGACACTGAAGCTTTCTTT CASSLDSGREDTEAFF
- - TRBJ2-2 TRBV6-5 19 TGTGCCAGCAGTCAACGTCGGACAGCCTACCTCGGGGACACCGGGGAGCTGTTTTTT CASSQRRTAYLGDTGELFF